This T cell receptor (beta chain) was captured by sequencing in a study of response to subunit inactivated influenza vaccine. Each CDR3 protein gets one entry after TCRdb re-called the RT-PCR reads with MiXCR. The sample shows hundreds of thousands of distinct CDR3 sequences, around 8% of them seen only once. The CDR3 runs 16 residues. With 4 bases removed from V and 7 bases from J, the gap between germline ends came to 20 bases. Only a few counts were recorded for this clonotype. The source of this sequence is a man in his fifties or sixties who received an inactivated influenza vaccine. This chain connects TRBV12-3 or TRBV12-4 to TRBJ2-1, with D perhaps being TRBD1 or TRBD2 (5 bases each). The sample here was PBMCs from blood, taken roughly 24 months after vaccination. Written as DNA, the CDR3 is TGTGCCAGCAGTTCCCGAACCTCCGGGACGGCGAATGAGCAGTTCTTC. As protein: CASSSRTSGTANEQFF.